The 26 T cell receptor beta chains in this list originate from one sample, sequenced in a study of T cell responses to AZD1222 COVID-19 vaccine. The protocol was immunoSEQ multiplex PCR, while the TCRdb copy is restricted to in-frame clones and leaves out a portion. Of 120,000 or so clones in the sample, roughly 90% were seen once. Sample: peripheral blood, taken on day 0 of AZD1222 vaccination. These receptors were taken from an adult in good health.

The rearrangement links TRBV30 to TRBJ1-1; 10 positions agree with TRBD1. Germline V lookup: CDR1 GTSNPN, CDR2 SVGIG (reference sequence). The V gene end was trimmed by 0 bases and the J gene end by 6 bases; junction bases not matched to a gene: 7. This CDR3 is built from 15 residues. In DNA, the CDR3 is TGTGCCTGGAGTGTACGAGACAGGGGGCTCTCTGAAGCTTTCTTT. Residues: CAWSVRDRGLSEAFF. Looking up the rest from reference TRBV30 and TRBJ1-1 gives the full variable domain: SQTIHQWPATLVQPVGSPLSLECTVEGTSNPNLYWYRQAAGRGLQLLFYSVGIGQISSEVPQNLSASRPQDRQFILSSKKLLLSDSGFYLCAWSVRDRGLSEAFFGQGTRLTVV.

The V gene is TRBV5-6, the J gene TRBJ2-2, with D perhaps given as TRBD1 or TRBD2 (6 bases each). V lost 4 bases and J lost 5, with 18 bases in between. The CDR3 is 16 residues long. Germline CDR1 reads SGHDT; CDR2 reads YYEEEE. For the CDR3, the DNA is TGTGCCAGCAGCGAGGGAGGTAACAGGGCTACCGGGGAGCTGTTTTTT. Translating it yields CASSEGGNRATGELFF.

This sequence joins TRBV9 and TRBJ1-6; D is perhaps TRBD1 (6 bases). The CDR3 has 15 amino acids. The ends were cut back, 0 bases at V and 10 bases at J, with 14 bases in the middle. The germline CDR1 and CDR2 sequences are SGDLS and YYNGEE. This CDR3 is CASSVDTGSGSPLHF. The CDR3 DNA reads as TGTGCCAGCAGCGTAGATACAGGGTCGGGGTCACCCCTCCACTTT. Complete variable domain (other parts from reference TRBV9 and TRBJ1-6): DSGVTQTPKHLITATGQRVTLRCSPRSGDLSVYWYQQSLDQGLQFLIQYYNGEERAKGNILERFSAQQFPDLHSELNLSSLELGDSALYFCASSVDTGSGSPLHFGNGTRLTVT.

This chain uses TRBV18 with TRBJ1-6; 8 bases are a match to TRBD1. The CDR3 length is 15 residues. Looked up from germline, CDR1 is KGHSH and CDR2 is LQKENI. V was clipped by 3 bases and J by 9 bases; unmatched bases: 7. CDR3 sequence: CASSPRTGLSSPLHF. CDR3 DNA: TGTGCCAGCTCACCCAGGACAGGGTTGTCTTCACCCCTCCACTTT.

This clone was counted a single time. V is TRBV4-2 and J is TRBJ2-7; TRBD1 matches 7 bases. Trimming took 1 base from V and 2 from J; bases not matched to a gene: 8. This CDR3 has 16 amino acids. CDR1 is LGHNA and CDR2 is YNFKEQ in the germline V gene. This CDR3 reads CASSQGYKTGTYEQYF. For the CDR3, the DNA is TGTGCCAGCAGCCAAGGATACAAGACAGGGACCTACGAGCAGTACTTC.

The chain recombines TRBV7-8 with TRBJ2-7, with 8 bases fitting TRBD2. This CDR3 has 17 residues. CDR1 and CDR2 (germline): SGHVS, FQNEAQ. V shed 0 bases, J shed 2 bases, and the junction held 9 bases outside the gene matches. For the CDR3, the DNA is TGTGCCAGCAGCTTAGCCGGGGGGGCAGGGACAACCTACGAGCAGTACTTC. It specifies CASSLAGGAGTTYEQYF.

The V and J genes are TRBV29-1 and TRBJ2-2; D unclear. Germline lookup yields CDR1 SQVTM and CDR2 ANQGSEA. This CDR3 has 16 amino acids. With 0 bases removed from V and 1 base from J, the gap between germline ends came to 12 bases. This CDR3 reads CSVEDLWPVNTGELFF. Written as DNA, the CDR3 is TGCAGCGTTGAAGATCTCTGGCCTGTGAACACCGGGGAGCTGTTTTTT.

The J gene is TRBJ1-4, the V gene TRBV9; D unresolved. Germline CDR1 reads SGDLS; CDR2 reads YYNGEE. The CDR3 is made up of 19 amino acids. The V gene lost 0 bases and the J gene lost 0 bases, with 18 bases spanning the gap. The CDR3 DNA is TGTGCCAGCAGCGTAGTGCCTATTTCCGAGGGTTCAACTAATGAAAAACTGTTTTTT. This translates into CASSVVPISEGSTNEKLFF.

The rearrangement links TRBV21-1 to TRBJ1-1. TRBV21-1 is an annotated pseudogene. The CDR3 is 22 residues long. The CDR3 DNA follows: TGTGCCAGCAGCAAAGAGGAATGGTGGCCCCCTAGCGCGAGGGGGATGAACACTGAAGCTTTCTTT. Its protein is CASSKEEWWPPSARGMNTEAFF.

This chain joins TRBV5-5 and TRBJ2-7; 7 positions agree with TRBD1. Trimming took 0 bases from V and 4 from J; bases not matched to a gene: 4. Germline CDR1 and CDR2: SGHKS and YYEKEE (reference sequence). This CDR3 contains 14 residues. CDR3 DNA sequence: TGTGCCAGCAGCTTGGACAGGGGTATGTACGAGCAGTACTTC. Protein product: CASSLDRGMYEQYF.

This sequence joins TRBV19 and TRBJ2-2, with 13 bases aligning to TRBD2. With V trimmed by 6 bases and J by 0 bases, 7 bases remained unmatched. Germline values: CDR1 LNHDA, CDR2 SQIVND (reference sequence). The CDR3 has 18 residues. CDR3 nucleotide sequence: TGTGCCAGTAGCGCACATGGGACTAGCGGGACGAACACCGGGGAGCTGTTTTTT. Amino acid sequence: CASSAHGTSGTNTGELFF.

The V gene is TRBV29-1, the J gene TRBJ1-2, with D hard to call. This CDR3 is 13 amino acids long. Trimming took off 0 bases at V and 6 bases at J, with 11 bases between the two ends. Germline V gene data show CDR1 as SQVTM and CDR2 as ANQGSEA. CDR3 sequence: CSVEDLGTNGYTF. CDR3 sequence (DNA): TGCAGCGTTGAAGATCTGGGCACGAATGGCTACACCTTC.

The V and J genes are TRBV4-1 and TRBJ2-6, with 8 bases matching TRBD1. This CDR3 region has 19 residues. Germline CDR1 is MGHRA and CDR2 is YSYEKL. The V and J ends lost 6 bases and 1 base, in that order; junction bases with no gene match: 14. DNA of the CDR3: TGCGCCAGCAGGCCAAGGGTGCCGGACAGGGCGTCTGGGGCCAACGTCCTGACTTTC. This codes for CASRPRVPDRASGANVLTF.

Here the CDR3 DNA reads TGTGCCAGTAGTCCAGCAGGGAATGCTGAAGCTTTCTTT. Its protein product is CASSPAGNAEAFF. V and J are TRBV19 and TRBJ1-1; D is perhaps TRBD1 (5 bases). Germline V gene sequence: CDR1 LNHDA, CDR2 SQIVND (reference sequence). The CDR3 totals 13 residues. V lost 5 bases, J lost 6 bases, and 13 bases lay in between.

This clone was seen only once. The chain combines TRBV13 with TRBJ2-2, with 9 bases matching TRBD2. Trimming cost V 4 bases and J 7 bases; bases outside gene matches: 4. The CDR3 extends over 14 amino acids. Germline V gives CDR1 PRHDT, CDR2 FYEKMQ (reference sequence). CDR3 nucleotides: TGTGCCAGCAGCTCGGGACTAGCTGGCGGGGAGCTGTTTTTT. Its protein is CASSSGLAGGELFF.

This chain joins TRBV27 and TRBJ1-2, with a possible D match to TRBD1 (6 bases). V was cut by 6 bases and J by 3 bases, with 14 bases left in between. This CDR3 region has 14 residues. CDR1 is MNHEY and CDR2 is SMNVEV in the germline V gene (reference sequence). The CDR3 region is CASRLRGRYYGYTF. The DNA for the CDR3 is TGTGCCAGCAGATTACGGGGGCGCTACTATGGCTACACCTTC.

On this clone: The same CDR3 also results from other DNA sequences found in this sample. The genes are TRBV5-4 and TRBJ1-1; D may be TRBD1 (5 bases). V lost 0 bases and J lost 0, with 9 bases in between. CDR1 SGHNT and CDR2 YYREEE come from the germline V gene (reference sequence). CDR3 length: 15 residues. CDR3 nucleotide sequence: TGTGCCAGCAGCTTGGGGCAGGGCCTGAACACTGAAGCTTTCTTT. This translates into CASSLGQGLNTEAFF.

V and J are TRBV6-5 and TRBJ1-5, with TRBD1 identical over 7 bases. J gave up 0 bases and V 5 bases, and 4 bases lay outside the gene matches. This CDR3 has 15 amino acids. The germline gives CDR1 MNHEY, CDR2 SVGAGI. The CDR3 is CASSPTGDSNQPQHF. The CDR3 nucleotides are TGTGCCAGCAGTCCAACAGGGGATAGCAATCAGCCCCAGCATTTT.

This chain uses TRBV9 with TRBJ1-2; no firm D call. Trimming removed 3 bases from V and 8 bases from J, with 14 bases in between. CDR1 is SGDLS, CDR2 YYNGEE, per germline. This CDR3 is built from 13 residues. The CDR3 protein is CASSDSGSKGYTF. The DNA of the CDR3 is TGTGCCAGCAGCGATTCAGGATCAAAGGGCTACACCTTC. The full variable domain, with the rest looked up from reference TRBV9 and TRBJ1-2, is DSGVTQTPKHLITATGQRVTLRCSPRSGDLSVYWYQQSLDQGLQFLIQYYNGEERAKGNILERFSAQQFPDLHSELNLSSLELGDSALYFCASSDSGSKGYTFGSGTRLTVV.

The genes are TRBV28 and TRBJ1-1, with D hard to call. V was clipped by 2 bases and J by 11 bases, with 12 bases between them. This CDR3 contains 12 residues. CDR1 is MDHEN and CDR2 is SYDVKM in the germline V gene. CDR3 region: CASSLGPGAAFF. Written as DNA, the CDR3 is TGTGCCAGCAGTTTAGGTCCGGGAGCGGCTTTCTTT.

The chain links TRBV7-3 to TRBJ1-2; D is undetermined. V shed 2 bases and J shed 3 bases, with 7 bases lying between them. Germline CDR1 is SGHTA and CDR2 is FQGTGA. CDR3 length equals 13 residues. CDR3 region: CASSLAADYGYTF. The CDR3 region has the DNA TGTGCCAGCAGCTTAGCAGCGGACTATGGCTACACCTTC.

The chain carries TRBV3-1 (or the pseudogene TRBV3-2) and TRBJ2-5; 9 nucleotides line up with TRBD2. The CDR3 is 14 residues long. The ends lost 4 bases at V and 4 bases at J; junction bases unmatched: 4. Germline CDR1 and CDR2: LGHDT and YNNKEL (reference sequence). Here the CDR3 DNA reads TGTGCCAGCAGCCTTAGCGGGAGTCTAGAGACCCAGTACTTC. Translating it yields CASSLSGSLETQYF.

This chain joins TRBV5-1 and TRBJ1-1; no reliable D call. The germline V gene has CDR1 SGHRS and CDR2 YFSETQ. This CDR3 contains 14 residues. V lost 2 bases and J 3 bases, leaving 11 bases between the germline ends. The CDR3, as DNA: TGCGCCAGCAGCTTTGGGGTTATGGACACTGAAGCTTTCTTT. The encoded protein is CASSFGVMDTEAFF.

V gene TRBV15 combines with J gene TRBJ1-5; maybe TRBD1 (5 bases). The CDR3 contains 15 residues. Trimming pared 0 bases from V and 5 bases from J, leaving 11 bases between. Per germline, CDR1 LNHNV and CDR2 YYDKDF (reference sequence). The CDR3 DNA follows: TGTGCCACCAGCAGAGACAGTCGGGGACATCAGCCCCAGCATTTT. It codes for CATSRDSRGHQPQHF.

The chain uses TRBV28 and TRBJ2-7; D gene unclear. V was cut by 1 base and J by 0 bases, with 13 bases left in between. This CDR3 contains 16 residues. Germline CDR1 reads MDHEN; CDR2 reads SYDVKM. The CDR3 DNA reads as TGTGCCAGCAGTTTATTTGGACCCGCGAGCTCCTACGAGCAGTACTTC. This gives the protein CASSLFGPASSYEQYF.

V and J are TRBV12-5 and TRBJ2-1; TRBD1 agrees at 7 bases. This CDR3 has 12 amino acids. Trimming at V came to 5 bases and at J to 9 bases, leaving 4 bases not matched to a gene. Germline CDR1 is LGHNT and CDR2 is FRNRAP. This CDR3 reads CASGGRGSEQFF. The DNA for the CDR3 is TGTGCTAGTGGTGGCAGGGGGAGTGAGCAGTTCTTC. Complete variable domain (other parts from reference TRBV12-5 and TRBJ2-1): DARVTQTPRHKVTEMGQEVTMRCQPILGHNTVFWYRQTMMQGLELLAYFRNRAPLDDSGMPKDRFSAEMPDATLATLKIQPSEPRDSAVYFCASGGRGSEQFFGPGTRLTVL.